A selection of T cell receptor beta chains follows, all from one sample in a study of OX40 agonist ivuxolimab in advanced cancers. TCRdb keeps only in-frame clones here, not all; method: immunoSEQ multiplex PCR. The profile shows some 150,000 clones, roughly 91% of them singletons. The source was CD4+ or CD8+ T cells sorted from blood, collected in a trial of the OX40 agonist ivuxolimab. The receptors originated from an adult with an advanced solid tumor such as melanoma, head and neck, liver or kidney cancer. CDR3s include the opening cysteine and the closing phenylalanine or tryptophan. Fields, in order: D gene, V gene, J gene, clone size, CDR3 protein, CDR3 DNA. The D gene is left open where the match is weak. Clone size is not always given. Where it is, it says once, few, many or a class for expanded clones.

D gene: NA; V gene: TRBV10-3; J gene: TRBJ1-1; clone size: NA; CDR3 protein: CAIRTEGPRSPEAFF; CDR3 DNA: TGTGCCATCCGGACAGAAGGACCCCGTTCTCCTGAAGCTTTCTTT
D gene: TRBD1; V gene: TRBV7-2; J gene: TRBJ1-2; clone size: NA; CDR3 protein: CASRDRGRSNYGYTF; CDR3 DNA: TGTGCCAGCAGAGACAGGGGGCGGTCAAACTATGGCTACACCTTC
D gene: TRBD1; V gene: TRBV5-1; J gene: TRBJ1-2; clone size: NA; CDR3 protein: CASSPDRGRDYGYTF; CDR3 DNA: TGCGCCAGCAGCCCCGACAGGGGTCGTGACTATGGCTACACCTTC
D gene: NA; V gene: TRBV29-1; J gene: TRBJ1-4; clone size: NA; CDR3 protein: CSVEGGANEKLFF; CDR3 DNA: TGCAGCGTTGAAGGAGGGGCGAATGAAAAACTGTTTTTT
D gene: NA; V gene: TRBV6-1; J gene: TRBJ1-5; clone size: NA; CDR3 protein: CASSAMRGNQPQHF; CDR3 DNA: TGTGCCAGCAGTGCTATGAGGGGCAATCAGCCCCAGCATTTT
D gene: TRBD2; V gene: TRBV28; J gene: TRBJ2-3; clone size: once; CDR3 protein: CANTGLAGGPSTDTQYF; CDR3 DNA: TGTGCCAATACGGGACTAGCGGGAGGGCCGAGCACAGATACGCAGTATTTT
D gene: TRBD1; V gene: TRBV27; J gene: TRBJ2-3; clone size: NA; CDR3 protein: CASRYRGTGKSDTQYF; CDR3 DNA: TGTGCCAGCAGGTATAGGGGGACAGGGAAGTCGGATACGCAGTATTTT
D gene: NA; V gene: TRBV9; J gene: TRBJ2-7; clone size: NA; CDR3 protein: CASSASEPTQQYF; CDR3 DNA: TGTGCCAGCAGCGCCTCTGAACCTACGCAGCAGTACTTC
D gene: NA; V gene: TRBV6-1; J gene: TRBJ1-5; clone size: NA; CDR3 protein: CASSFYQPQHF; CDR3 DNA: TGTGCCAGCAGCTTCTATCAGCCCCAGCATTTT
D gene: TRBD1; V gene: TRBV19; J gene: TRBJ2-7; clone size: NA; CDR3 protein: CASSPLPLAGTGFRQYF; CDR3 DNA: TGTGCCAGTAGTCCCCTCCCTCTGGCCGGGACAGGCTTTCGGCAGTACTTC
D gene: TRBD2; V gene: TRBV7-8; J gene: TRBJ2-1; clone size: NA; CDR3 protein: CASSFRLAERVPQFF; CDR3 DNA: TGTGCCAGCAGCTTCCGACTAGCGGAGAGAGTCCCTCAGTTCTTC
D gene: NA; V gene: TRBV27; J gene: TRBJ1-1; clone size: NA; CDR3 protein: CASRDYDRTDLRF; CDR3 DNA: TGTGCCAGCAGGGATTACGACAGGACCGACCTTCGGTTT
D gene: NA; V gene: TRBV27; J gene: TRBJ1-2; clone size: NA; CDR3 protein: CASSPLPYGGYTF; CDR3 DNA: TGTGCCAGCAGCCCACTCCCCTATGGGGGCTACACCTTC
D gene: TRBD1; V gene: TRBV30; J gene: TRBJ1-1; clone size: NA; CDR3 protein: CARRPGQGRSNTEAFF; CDR3 DNA: TGTGCTCGACGGCCGGGACAGGGAAGATCGAACACTGAAGCTTTCTTT
D gene: NA; V gene: TRBV11-2; J gene: TRBJ1-1; clone size: NA; CDR3 protein: CASSPVMNAFF; CDR3 DNA: TGTGCCAGCAGCCCAGTGATGAATGCTTTCTTT
D gene: NA; V gene: TRBV5-1; J gene: TRBJ2-7; clone size: NA; CDR3 protein: CASSQEGQTYEQYF; CDR3 DNA: TGCGCCAGCAGCCAGGAGGGACAGACCTACGAGCAGTACTTC
D gene: NA; V gene: TRBV7-9; J gene: TRBJ2-7; clone size: NA; CDR3 protein: CASSVTGTNSYEQYF; CDR3 DNA: TGTGCCAGCAGCGTTACCGGGACAAACTCCTACGAGCAGTACTTC
D gene: NA; V gene: TRBV27; J gene: TRBJ1-2; clone size: few; CDR3 protein: CASSLNRAYGYTF; CDR3 DNA: TGTGCCAGCAGTTTAAACAGGGCGTATGGCTACACCTTC
D gene: NA; V gene: TRBV18; J gene: TRBJ2-1; clone size: NA; CDR3 protein: CASSPGTGSYNEQFF; CDR3 DNA: TGTGCCAGCTCACCAGGGACGGGCTCCTACAATGAGCAGTTCTTC
D gene: NA; V gene: TRBV27; J gene: TRBJ1-1; clone size: NA; CDR3 protein: CASRRTTNTEAFF; CDR3 DNA: TGTGCCAGCAGAAGGACAACGAACACTGAAGCTTTCTTT
D gene: NA; V gene: TRBV28; J gene: TRBJ2-7; clone size: once; CDR3 protein: CASSLQYEQYF; CDR3 DNA: TGTGCCAGCAGTTTACAATACGAGCAGTACTTC
D gene: TRBD1; V gene: TRBV5-6; J gene: TRBJ1-2; clone size: once; CDR3 protein: CASSLWAGGRTGYTF; CDR3 DNA: TGTGCCAGCAGCTTGTGGGCAGGGGGACGTACTGGCTACACCTTC
D gene: TRBD1; V gene: TRBV7-2; J gene: TRBJ2-3; clone size: NA; CDR3 protein: CASSSHRGATGSDTQYF; CDR3 DNA: TGTGCCAGCAGCTCCCACAGGGGCGCGACGGGGTCAGATACGCAGTATTTT
D gene: NA; V gene: TRBV5-4; J gene: TRBJ2-7; clone size: NA; CDR3 protein: CASSWGAVWFGDRTYEQYF; CDR3 DNA: TGTGCCAGCAGCTGGGGGGCCGTCTGGTTTGGGGACAGAACCTACGAGCAGTACTTC
D gene: NA; V gene: TRBV28; J gene: TRBJ1-2; clone size: few; CDR3 protein: CASGDYGYTF; CDR3 DNA: TGTGCCAGCGGGGACTATGGCTACACCTTC
D gene: NA; V gene: TRBV6-5; J gene: TRBJ1-2; clone size: NA; CDR3 protein: CASSLDSPNYGYTF; CDR3 DNA: TGTGCCAGCAGTTTAGACTCGCCGAACTATGGCTACACCTTC
D gene: TRBD1; V gene: TRBV29-1; J gene: TRBJ2-5; clone size: NA; CDR3 protein: CSANRGSQETQYF; CDR3 DNA: TGCAGCGCCAACAGGGGATCCCAAGAGACCCAGTACTTC
D gene: TRBD1; V gene: TRBV28; J gene: TRBJ1-4; clone size: few; CDR3 protein: CASSNGQGDGLFF; CDR3 DNA: TGTGCCAGCAGTAACGGACAGGGTGACGGACTGTTTTTT
D gene: NA; V gene: TRBV28; J gene: TRBJ2-1; clone size: NA; CDR3 protein: CASSFISGPSSYNEQFF; CDR3 DNA: TGTGCCAGCAGTTTTATAAGCGGGCCGAGCTCCTACAATGAGCAGTTCTTC
D gene: TRBD1; V gene: TRBV18; J gene: TRBJ2-7; clone size: once; CDR3 protein: CASSPRDRGREQYF; CDR3 DNA: TGTGCCAGCTCACCCCGGGACAGGGGGCGCGAGCAGTACTTC
D gene: NA; V gene: TRBV5-1; J gene: TRBJ1-2; clone size: NA; CDR3 protein: CASSLEPTGNYGYTF; CDR3 DNA: TGCGCCAGCAGCTTGGAACCGACCGGGAACTATGGCTACACCTTC
D gene: NA; V gene: TRBV29-1; J gene: TRBJ1-3; clone size: NA; CDR3 protein: CSVRSGFSGNTIYF; CDR3 DNA: TGCAGCGTCCGAAGCGGGTTCTCTGGAAACACCATATATTTT
D gene: NA; V gene: TRBV7-3; J gene: TRBJ1-2; clone size: NA; CDR3 protein: CASSSKYGAQPGYTF; CDR3 DNA: TGTGCCAGCAGCTCTAAATACGGGGCGCAGCCTGGCTACACCTTC
D gene: TRBD1; V gene: TRBV7-3; J gene: TRBJ1-1; clone size: NA; CDR3 protein: CASSFRQGAGTEAFF; CDR3 DNA: TGTGCCAGCAGCTTCCGACAGGGGGCTGGGACTGAAGCTTTCTTT
D gene: NA; V gene: TRBV19; J gene: TRBJ2-6; clone size: NA; CDR3 protein: CASSGVISGANVLTF; CDR3 DNA: TGTGCCAGTAGTGGGGTGATCTCTGGGGCCAACGTCCTGACTTTC
D gene: NA; V gene: TRBV30; J gene: TRBJ1-1; clone size: few; CDR3 protein: CAWRGNTEAFF; CDR3 DNA: TGTGCCTGGAGGGGGAACACTGAAGCTTTCTTT
D gene: NA; V gene: TRBV11-2; J gene: TRBJ2-3; clone size: NA; CDR3 protein: CASSLDRLADTQYF; CDR3 DNA: TGTGCCAGCAGCTTAGATCGACTCGCAGATACGCAGTATTTT
D gene: TRBD1; V gene: TRBV9; J gene: TRBJ1-2; clone size: NA; CDR3 protein: CASSVGGQRDYTF; CDR3 DNA: TGTGCCAGCAGCGTAGGGGGACAGCGTGACTACACCTTC
D gene: NA; V gene: TRBV19; J gene: TRBJ2-7; clone size: NA; CDR3 protein: CATRGGGPFYEQYF; CDR3 DNA: TGTGCCACTAGAGGGGGAGGGCCGTTCTACGAGCAGTACTTC
D gene: TRBD1; V gene: TRBV19; J gene: TRBJ1-2; clone size: NA; CDR3 protein: CASRITGGYGYTF; CDR3 DNA: TGTGCCAGTAGAATCACAGGGGGCTATGGCTACACCTTC
D gene: TRBD2; V gene: TRBV5-1; J gene: TRBJ2-1; clone size: NA; CDR3 protein: CASSRADRSSRASGPVPTANEQFF; CDR3 DNA: TGCGCCAGCAGTCGGGCAGACCGCTCGAGTCGGGCTAGCGGTCCGGTCCCTACTGCCAATGAGCAGTTCTTC
D gene: TRBD2; V gene: TRBV4-3; J gene: TRBJ2-7; clone size: NA; CDR3 protein: CASSLGLAGGHYSYEQYF; CDR3 DNA: TGCGCCAGCAGCCTCGGACTAGCGGGGGGCCACTACTCCTACGAGCAGTACTTC